This TCR beta chain was found in a study of control samples from healthy donors and cancer patients. V lost 5 bases and J 6 bases, leaving 14 bases between the germline ends. This CDR3 has 13 amino acids. CDR1 and CDR2 from the germline V gene are LNHDA and SQIVND (reference sequence). Using immunoSEQ multiplex PCR, the repertoire was profiled, and TCRdb retains in-frame clones only, with some absent. The sample records more than 50,000 clones, over 75% being singletons. This chain links TRBV19 with TRBJ2-7; no clear D. This clonotype was obtained from a woman aged 45-65 years with colorectal cancer. Sequenced material: PBMCs. CDR3 sequence reads: CASSVSANGEQYF. DNA for the CDR3: TGTGCCAGTAGTGTCAGCGCCAACGGCGAGCAGTACTTC.